These 32 T cell receptor beta chains originate from one sample sequenced in a study of cytotoxic CD8 clonotypes in ibrutinib-treated CLL. Produced via immunoSEQ multiplex PCR; TCRdb's table is partial and in-frame only. The sample gives about 300,000 clones, under 70% of which show up once; around 6.3% is in the top ten. Sequenced material: PBMCs, taken after 36 months of ibrutinib treatment. These receptors originate from a human donor with chronic lymphocytic leukemia.

This clone was found a few times. V gene TRBV29-1 combines with J gene TRBJ2-7; D ambiguous. The CDR3 totals 8 residues. Germline V lookup: CDR1 SQVTM, CDR2 ANQGSEA. In DNA, the CDR3 is TGCAGGCCTTGTGAGCAGTACTTC. Translating gives CRPCEQYF.

CDR3 sequence reads: CASSFGTGVLYEQYF. In DNA form, the CDR3 reads TGTGCCAGCAGCTTCGGGACCGGGGTCCTCTACGAGCAGTACTTC. The chain carries TRBV11-2 and TRBJ2-7; D may be TRBD1 or TRBD2 (5 bases each). V was cut by 3 bases and J by 3 bases, with 15 bases left in between. This CDR3 spans 15 amino acids. The germline V gene has CDR1 SGHAT and CDR2 FQNNGV.

This clone was seen only a few times. V gene TRBV7-8 combines with J gene TRBJ1-2; possibly TRBD1 for D (6 bases). The CDR3 has 14 amino acids. CDR1 is SGHVS and CDR2 is FQNEAQ in the germline V gene. Trimming stripped 5 bases from V and 2 bases from J, with 12 bases between. The CDR3 DNA sequence: TGTGCCAGCAGCCCGGGGCAGGGGAACTATGGCTACACCTTC. Protein product: CASSPGQGNYGYTF.

The rearrangement links TRBV7-8 to TRBJ2-7; 7 positions match TRBD1. After removal of 3 bases from V and 6 bases from J, the junction contained 5 bases not matched to a gene. The germline V gene has CDR1 SGHVS and CDR2 FQNEAQ. There are 13 residues in the CDR3. CDR3 in DNA: TGTGCCAGCAGCTTTGGACAGGCCCTCGAGCAGTACTTC. It is translated as CASSFGQALEQYF.

For the CDR3, the DNA is TGTGCCAGCAGCCCACCCACAGATACGCAGTATTTT. Translation: CASSPPTDTQYF. The chain employs TRBV7-3 and TRBJ2-3; no firm D call. V lost 5 bases, J lost 2 bases, and 5 bases lay in between. Germline V gene data show CDR1 as SGHTA and CDR2 as FQGTGA. The CDR3 totals 12 residues.

CDR3 DNA: TGTGCCAGCAGTTTAGTTCTAGCGGGAGTCAATGAGCAGTTCTTC. This translates into CASSLVLAGVNEQFF. The chain combines TRBV27 with TRBJ2-1; 10 bases align to TRBD2. Germline-derived CDR1 and CDR2 are MNHEY and SMNVEV (reference sequence). The CDR3 is made up of 15 amino acids. V shed 2 bases and J 6 bases; nucleotides not matched to a gene: 4.

The genes are TRBV12-2 and TRBJ2-7; the table names TRBD2, a call not compared with the DNA. TRBV12-2 is flagged as a pseudogene. The CDR3 loop spans 12 amino acids. The CDR3 region has the DNA TGTGCAAGTCGCTTAGTCTTTTACGAGCAGTACTTC. Residues: CASRLVFYEQYF.

There are a few counts of this clone. The V gene is TRBV4-2, the J gene TRBJ1-1, with D perhaps matching TRBD1 (5 bases). Trimming stripped 2 bases from V and 4 bases from J, with 23 bases between. The germline gives CDR1 LGHNA, CDR2 YNFKEQ. The CDR3 is 18 residues long. In DNA form, the CDR3 reads TGTGCCAGCAGCCAACCGCTAGGCATGGGGGACGGAATCACTGAAGCTTTCTTT. It specifies CASSQPLGMGDGITEAFF.

This clone was recorded once. V is TRBV7-2 and J is TRBJ1-1; unclear D gene. In germline, CDR1 is SGHTA, CDR2 FQGNSA. Trimming pared 4 bases from V and 9 bases from J, leaving 15 bases between. The CDR3 runs to 13 residues. The CDR3, as DNA: TGTGCCAGCAGCTCCAGACTTAGTTGGCAAGCTTTCTTT. This sequence encodes CASSSRLSWQAFF. The full variable domain, completed using reference TRBV7-2 and TRBJ1-1, is GAGVSQSPSNKVTEKGKDVELRCDPISGHTALYWYRQSLGQGLEFLIYFQGNSAPDKSGLPSDRFSAERTGGSVSTLTIQRTQQEDSAVYLCASSSRLSWQAFFGQGTRLTVV.

This clone came up a few times. The chain has TRBV4-1 and TRBJ1-5; tentatively, D is TRBD1 (6 bases). From germline, CDR1 is MGHRA and CDR2 YSYEKL. The CDR3 has 13 amino acids. The V and J ends lost 5 bases and 5 bases respectively, with 10 bases between them. This CDR3 is CASSRQVYQPQHF. The CDR3 DNA reads TGCGCCAGCAGCAGACAGGTTTATCAGCCCCAGCATTTT.

This chain uses TRBV7-2 with TRBJ2-5, with D hard to call. V lost 5 bases to trimming and J lost 4 bases, with 8 bases between them. The CDR3 has 12 amino acids. Germline V lookup: CDR1 SGHTA, CDR2 FQGNSA. Here the CDR3 reads CASSPDRETQYF. The CDR3 bases are TGTGCCAGCAGCCCCGATCGAGAGACCCAGTACTTC.

The chain combines TRBV5-1 with TRBJ2-2; 7 nucleotides agree with TRBD1. This CDR3 has 13 residues. Trimming at V came to 4 bases and at J to 7 bases, leaving 4 bases not matched to a gene. The germline V gene has CDR1 SGHRS and CDR2 YFSETQ. CDR3 nucleotides: TGCGCCAGCAGCCCCAACAGGGGCGGGGAGCTGTTTTTT. Translating gives CASSPNRGGELFF. The complete variable domain, with remaining parts taken from reference TRBV5-1 and TRBJ2-2, reads KAGVTQTPRYLIKTRGQQVTLSCSPISGHRSVSWYQQTPGQGLQFLFEYFSETQRNKGNFPGRFSGRQFSNSRSEMNVSTLELGDSALYLCASSPNRGGELFFGEGSRLTVL.

In this sample, this clone turned up a few times. The V and J genes are TRBV9 and TRBJ2-7; TRBD1 matches 7 bases. With V trimmed by 0 bases and J by 7 bases, 10 bases remained unmatched. Germline lookup yields CDR1 SGDLS and CDR2 YYNGEE. The CDR3 is 15 amino acids. CDR3 nucleotide sequence: TGTGCCAGCAGCGTAGCTGGGACAGTTCTTTCTGAGCAGTACTTC. Its protein is CASSVAGTVLSEQYF.

The rearrangement links TRBV4-1 to TRBJ1-2; weak D call: TRBD1 (6 bases). V gave up 1 base and J gave up 8 bases, with 14 bases separating them. Germline-derived CDR1 and CDR2 are MGHRA and YSYEKL. The CDR3 sequence is 14 residues long. CDR3 sequence reads: CASSQVNRAEGYTF. CDR3 nucleotide sequence: TGCGCCAGCAGCCAAGTTAACAGGGCAGAAGGCTACACCTTC.

This chain connects TRBV29-1 to TRBJ1-3; D possibly corresponds to TRBD1 (5 bases). The germline V and J ends were trimmed by 0 bases and 4 bases, with 16 bases remaining between them. The CDR3 is made up of 16 amino acids. CDR1 SQVTM and CDR2 ANQGSEA come from the germline V gene. The CDR3 loop reads CSVEDRTLGEGNTIYF. CDR3 nucleotide sequence: TGCAGCGTTGAAGATCGGACACTTGGGGAGGGAAACACCATATATTTT.

The chain recombines TRBV13 with TRBJ2-2; D tentatively fits TRBD1 or TRBD2 (5 bases each). Germline V gene data show CDR1 as PRHDT and CDR2 as FYEKMQ (reference sequence). V dropped 2 bases and J dropped 5 bases, with 12 bases sitting between them. This CDR3 is 15 amino acids long. CDR3 loop: CASSLIGDGTGELFF. CDR3 coding DNA: TGTGCCAGCAGCTTAATAGGGGACGGGACCGGGGAGCTGTTTTTT.

The rearrangement joins TRBV5-6 to TRBJ2-7; D not resolved. CDR1 SGHDT and CDR2 YYEEEE come from the germline V gene. Between the trimmed V and J ends, which lost 0 bases and 0 bases, there was a span of 13 bases. The CDR3 totals 16 residues. The CDR3 region has the DNA TGTGCCAGCAGCTTGGCCGGGCCGTACCCCTCCTACGAGCAGTACTTC. As protein: CASSLAGPYPSYEQYF.

The sample holds a few counts of this clone. The gene calls are TRBV7-2 and TRBJ1-6; D gene ambiguous. V was shortened by 5 bases and J by 5 bases, with 10 bases between the two germline ends. This CDR3 is built from 14 residues. Germline assignment: CDR1 SGHTA and CDR2 FQGNSA. This CDR3 is CASSLDGNNSPLHF. For the CDR3, the DNA is TGTGCCAGCAGCCTGGACGGAAATAATTCACCCCTCCACTTT.

Of note for this clone: It is likely a read error, because the conserved phenylalanine at the end of the CDR3 is missing. The DNA is omitted, as the CDR3 cannot be located on it reliably, and the CDR3 follows TCRdb's listing. The chain couples TRBV2 to TRBJ2-7. The CDR3 totals 8 residues, both ends included. Germline CDR1 SNHLY, CDR2 FYNNEI. The CDR3 is CAIRAFGL.

In regard to this clone: Sequence at one end of the junction differs from germline and may be a read error. The chain has TRBV28 and TRBJ2-3, with D hard to call. Looked up from germline, CDR1 is MDHEN and CDR2 is SYDVKM. The CDR3 has 14 amino acids. The CDR3 spells CASSLLVRQDTRYF. As DNA, the CDR3 is TGTGCCAGCAGTTTGCTCGTCAGGCAAGATACGCGGTATTTT. The whole variable domain, remainder taken from reference TRBV28 and TRBJ2-3, is DVKVTQSSRYLVKRTGEKVFLECVQDMDHENMFWYRQDPGLGLRLIYFSYDVKMKEKGDIPEGYSVSREKKERFSLILESASTNQTSMYLCASSLLVRQDTRYFGPGTRLTVL.

About this clone: The sample has other DNA sequences that encode this CDR3 too. The chain recombines TRBV11-2 with TRBJ2-7; 10 bases agree with TRBD1. This CDR3 has 14 residues. V lost 5 bases to trimming and J lost 2 bases; unmatched junction nucleotides: 3. CDR1 is SGHAT and CDR2 is FQNNGV in the germline V gene. The CDR3 is CASSPGTGAYEQYF. The CDR3 nucleotides read TGTGCCAGCAGCCCAGGGACAGGGGCCTACGAGCAGTACTTC.

The chain uses TRBV5-1 and TRBJ2-7; no clear D. Germline V lookup: CDR1 SGHRS, CDR2 YFSETQ. The CDR3 has 12 residues. Trimming cost V 2 bases and J 3 bases, with 6 bases left between them. In nucleotides, the CDR3 is TGCGCCAGCAGCTTTACATTCTACGAGCAGTACTTC. Protein: CASSFTFYEQYF. The full variable domain, completed using reference TRBV5-1 and TRBJ2-7, is KAGVTQTPRYLIKTRGQQVTLSCSPISGHRSVSWYQQTPGQGLQFLFEYFSETQRNKGNFPGRFSGRQFSNSRSEMNVSTLELGDSALYLCASSFTFYEQYFGPGTRLTVT.

V usage is TRBV29-1 and J usage is TRBJ1-3; D is unresolved. Looked up from germline, CDR1 is SQVTM and CDR2 is ANQGSEA. This CDR3 is 13 amino acids long. V gave up 4 bases and J gave up 1 base, with 8 bases separating them. The CDR3 nucleotides are TGCAGCGTTGTAGGGCTATCTGGAAACACCATATATTTT. Translated, it gives CSVVGLSGNTIYF.

The chain links TRBV28 to TRBJ2-1; TRBD2 matches 9 bases. Germline-derived CDR1 and CDR2 are MDHEN and SYDVKM. Trimming removed 3 bases from V and 7 bases from J; junction bases left unmatched: 7. The CDR3 extends over 15 amino acids. The CDR3 coding sequence is TGTGCCAGCAGTTTTGGGGTAGCGGGAGTAAATGAGCAGTTCTTC. Translation gives CASSFGVAGVNEQFF. Filled out from reference TRBV28 and TRBJ2-1, the complete variable domain reads DVKVTQSSRYLVKRTGEKVFLECVQDMDHENMFWYRQDPGLGLRLIYFSYDVKMKEKGDIPEGYSVSREKKERFSLILESASTNQTSMYLCASSFGVAGVNEQFFGPGTRLTVL.

The count of this clone is one. The chain has TRBV6-5 and TRBJ1-6, with D possibly matching TRBD1 (6 bases). The germline V gene has CDR1 MNHEY and CDR2 SVGAGI. This CDR3 is built from 12 residues. Between the trimmed V and J ends, which lost 5 bases and 14 bases, there was a span of 13 bases. In nucleotides, the CDR3 is TGTGCCAGCAGTGAAGGGGGGCTGGCCCTCCACTTT. Translating gives CASSEGGLALHF.

The V call is TRBV19, the J call TRBJ2-5, with a tentative D call TRBD2 (5 bases). The V gene lost 5 bases and the J gene lost 1 base, with 11 bases spanning the gap. CDR1 and CDR2 (germline): LNHDA, SQIVND (reference sequence). CDR3 length: 14 residues. The CDR3 nucleotides read TGTGCCAGTAGTTCCGAGGGCCTCCAAGAGACCCAGTACTTC. It specifies CASSSEGLQETQYF. Supplemented by reference TRBV19 and TRBJ2-5, the full variable domain reads DGGITQSPKYLFRKEGQNVTLSCEQNLNHDAMYWYRQDPGQGLRLIYYSQIVNDFQKGDIAEGYSVSREKKESFPLTVTSAQKNPTAFYLCASSSEGLQETQYFGPGTRLLVL.

This clone occurred a few times. J is TRBJ2-1 and V is TRBV10-1, with D perhaps assigned TRBD1 or TRBD2 (6 bases each). This CDR3 region has 12 residues. CDR1 and CDR2 from the germline V gene are WNHNN and SYGVQD (reference sequence). V was cut by 3 bases and J by 16 bases, with 16 bases left in between. The CDR3 DNA sequence: TGCGCCAGCAGTGATGGTGGACGGGGGCATTTCTTC. The encoded protein is CASSDGGRGHFF.

The chain carries TRBV6-6 and TRBJ1-4; D not resolved. V gave up 0 bases and J gave up 0 bases, with 5 bases separating them. The CDR3 runs to 15 residues. CDR1 and CDR2 (germline): MNHNY, SVGAGI (reference sequence). In DNA form, the CDR3 reads TGTGCCAGCAGTTACTCCCCTGCAACTAATGAAAAACTGTTTTTT. Its protein is CASSYSPATNEKLFF.

The chain uses TRBV7-8 and TRBJ2-1; the D gene could be TRBD1 or TRBD2 (5 bases each). This CDR3 region has 13 residues. The V end lost 3 bases, the J end lost 8 bases, and 11 bases lay between the germline ends. The germline V gene encodes CDR1 SGHVS and CDR2 FQNEAQ. CDR3 sequence: CASSFGTIDEQFF. The CDR3 bases are TGTGCCAGCAGCTTTGGGACGATCGATGAGCAGTTCTTC.

This clone has just a few counts. The CDR3 DNA follows: TGTGCCAGCAGCGTAGATTCAGGAAGTAATGGCTACACCTTC. Translated, it gives CASSVDSGSNGYTF. V usage is TRBV9 and J usage is TRBJ1-2; D not resolved. The CDR3 extends over 14 amino acids. Germline assignment: CDR1 SGDLS and CDR2 YYNGEE. V shed 0 bases and J shed 6 bases, with 12 bases lying between them.

The gene calls are TRBV15 and TRBJ2-4; D might be TRBD1 (6 bases). V dropped 3 bases and J dropped 6 bases, with 15 bases sitting between them. The V gene's germline CDR1 is LNHNV and CDR2 YYDKDF (reference sequence). This CDR3 contains 15 residues. CDR3 residues: CATSSDQGRGNIQYF. As DNA, the CDR3 is TGTGCCACCAGCAGTGACCAGGGGAGAGGAAACATTCAGTACTTC.

This chain uses TRBV19 with TRBJ2-5; a weak D match, TRBD2 (5 bases). The CDR3 runs to 14 residues. V was clipped by 3 bases and J by 5 bases, with 13 bases between them. CDR1 is LNHDA and CDR2 is SQIVND in the germline V gene (reference sequence). CDR3 nucleotide sequence: TGTGCCAGTAGTATGGTAGCGTCTACGGAGACCCAGTACTTC. It translates to CASSMVASTETQYF.